This TCR beta chain originates from a study of graft-versus-host responses after intestinal transplantation. Broader study findings: Early post-transplant HvG declines were associated with peak circulating GvH clone levels. Recipient marrow harbored GvH clones, some of which surfaced first in ileum or blood.

The method was immunoSEQ multiplex PCR; TCRdb's version includes in-frame clones alone and lacks a portion of them. Of roughly 34,000 clones in the sample, approximately 94% were seen once. Details on this clone: Its antigen is unidentified.

The CDR3 has 16 residues. Germline V gene sequence: CDR1 LGHNA, CDR2 YNFKEQ. V lost 4 bases, J lost 4 bases, and 5 bases stayed unmatched. The TCR sequence derives from a human donor who was the organ donor for an intestinal transplant. The rearrangement uses TRBV4-2 and TRBJ2-3; 13 nucleotides match TRBD2. Sequenced material: unstimulated CD4+ T cells sorted from spleen or lymph node cells, taken before transplant. CDR3 sequence: CASSLQLAGGADTQYF. The CDR3 DNA follows: TGTGCCAGCAGCCTACAACTAGCGGGGGGGGCAGATACGCAGTATTTT.